This T cell receptor beta chain was obtained from a study of blood T cell repertoires in COVID-19. As for the study in general: Sites in the United States, Italy and Spain provided acute and convalescent COVID-19 samples.

Only in-frame clones appear in the TCRdb table, and some are missing; sequencing was by immunoSEQ multiplex PCR. The sample comprises a few hundred thousand clones, roughly nine tenths of which are singletons, and around 1% rests with the top ten. The cohort comprised adults aged about 18 to 89 years residing in some 24 US areas. Grouping used clinical history reported by participants in a survey and questionnaire. Sequences were obtained from PBMCs or T cells enriched from blood (not recorded which). The source is a man aged 18 to 35 who had recovered from COVID-19.

As DNA, the CDR3 is TGTGCCAGTACCGACTACTTCCAGGGGTCCATGAACACTGAAGCTTTCTTT. Translation: CASTDYFQGSMNTEAFF. V is TRBV19 and J is TRBJ1-1; tentative D call: TRBD1 (6 bases). The CDR3 sequence is 17 residues long. Germline CDR1 is LNHDA and CDR2 is SQIVND (reference sequence). Trimming stripped 7 bases from V and 0 bases from J, with 21 bases between.